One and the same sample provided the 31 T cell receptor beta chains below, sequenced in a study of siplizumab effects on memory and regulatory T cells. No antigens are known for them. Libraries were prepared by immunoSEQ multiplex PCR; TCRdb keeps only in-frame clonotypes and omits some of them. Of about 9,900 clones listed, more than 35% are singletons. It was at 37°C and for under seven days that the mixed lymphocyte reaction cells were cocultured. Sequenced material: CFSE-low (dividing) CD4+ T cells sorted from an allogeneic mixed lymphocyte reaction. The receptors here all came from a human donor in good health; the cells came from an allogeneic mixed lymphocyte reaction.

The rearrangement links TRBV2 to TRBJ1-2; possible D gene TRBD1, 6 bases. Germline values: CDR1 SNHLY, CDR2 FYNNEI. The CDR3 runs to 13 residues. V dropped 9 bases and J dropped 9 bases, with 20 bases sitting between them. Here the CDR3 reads CARRVGQLGSYTF. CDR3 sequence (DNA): TGTGCCAGGAGAGTCGGACAGCTAGGTAGCTACACCTTC.

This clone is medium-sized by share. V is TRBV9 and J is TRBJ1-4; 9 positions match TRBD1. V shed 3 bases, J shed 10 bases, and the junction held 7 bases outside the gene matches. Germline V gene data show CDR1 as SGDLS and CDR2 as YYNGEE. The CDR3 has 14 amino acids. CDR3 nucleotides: TGTGCCAGCAGCGCAGTCCCGGGACAGGGAAAACTGTTTTTT. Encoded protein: CASSAVPGQGKLFF.

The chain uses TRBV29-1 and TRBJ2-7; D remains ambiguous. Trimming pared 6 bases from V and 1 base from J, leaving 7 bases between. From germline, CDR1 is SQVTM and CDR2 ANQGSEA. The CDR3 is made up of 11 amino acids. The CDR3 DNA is TGCAGCGTCTGGCATTCCTACGAGCAGTACTTC. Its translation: CSVWHSYEQYF.

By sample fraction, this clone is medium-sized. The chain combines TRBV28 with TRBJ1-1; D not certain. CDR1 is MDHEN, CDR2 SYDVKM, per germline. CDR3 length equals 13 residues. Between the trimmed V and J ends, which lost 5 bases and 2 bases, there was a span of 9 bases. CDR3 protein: CASSAPSNTEAFF. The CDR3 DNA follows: TGTGCCAGCAGTGCCCCGAGTAACACTGAAGCTTTCTTT.

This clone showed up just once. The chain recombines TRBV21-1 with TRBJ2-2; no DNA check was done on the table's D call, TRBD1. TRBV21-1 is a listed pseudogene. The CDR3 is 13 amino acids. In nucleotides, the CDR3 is TGTGCCAGCAGCCCAGAGGGGGCTGGGGAGCTGTTTTTT. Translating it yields CASSPEGAGELFF.

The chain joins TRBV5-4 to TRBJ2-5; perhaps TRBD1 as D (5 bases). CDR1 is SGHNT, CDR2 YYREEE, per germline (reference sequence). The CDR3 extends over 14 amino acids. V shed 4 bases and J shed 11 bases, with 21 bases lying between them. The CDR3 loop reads CASSLITQGAEQYF. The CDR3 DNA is TGTGCCAGCAGCCTAATTACCCAGGGTGCAGAGCAGTACTTC. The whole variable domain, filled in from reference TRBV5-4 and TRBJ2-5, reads ETGVTQSPTHLIKTRGQQVTLRCSSQSGHNTVSWYQQALGQGPQFIFQYYREEENGRGNFPPRFSGLQFPNYSSELNVNALELDDSALYLCASSLITQGAEQYFGPGTRLLVL.

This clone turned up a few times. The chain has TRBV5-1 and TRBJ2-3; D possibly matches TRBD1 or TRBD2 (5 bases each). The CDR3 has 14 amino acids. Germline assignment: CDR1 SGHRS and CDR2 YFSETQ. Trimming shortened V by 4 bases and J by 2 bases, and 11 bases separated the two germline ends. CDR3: CASSTGTITDTQYF. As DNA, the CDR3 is TGCGCCAGCAGCACCGGGACCATCACAGATACGCAGTATTTT.

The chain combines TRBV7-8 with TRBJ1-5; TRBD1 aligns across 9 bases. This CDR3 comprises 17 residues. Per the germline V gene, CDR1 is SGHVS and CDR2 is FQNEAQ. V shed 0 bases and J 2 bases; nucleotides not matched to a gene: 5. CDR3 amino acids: CASSLATGGWGNQPQHF. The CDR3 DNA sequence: TGTGCCAGCAGCTTAGCTACAGGGGGCTGGGGCAATCAGCCCCAGCATTTT.

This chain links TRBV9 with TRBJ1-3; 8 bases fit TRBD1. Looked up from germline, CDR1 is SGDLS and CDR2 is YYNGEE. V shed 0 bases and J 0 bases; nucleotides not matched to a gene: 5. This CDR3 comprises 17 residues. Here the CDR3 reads CASSVGLQGDSGNTIYF. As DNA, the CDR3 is TGTGCCAGCAGCGTAGGACTACAGGGGGACTCTGGAAACACCATATATTTT.

In nucleotides, the CDR3 is TGTGCCAGCAGCCCCTCCGGGCCGCGGGGGACCCAGTACTTC. It translates to CASSPSGPRGTQYF. The chain uses TRBV6-1 and TRBJ2-5; a weak D match, TRBD2 (6 bases). The CDR3 has 14 amino acids. CDR1 and CDR2 from the germline V gene are MNHNS and SASEGT. V dropped 6 bases and J dropped 7 bases, with 18 bases sitting between them.

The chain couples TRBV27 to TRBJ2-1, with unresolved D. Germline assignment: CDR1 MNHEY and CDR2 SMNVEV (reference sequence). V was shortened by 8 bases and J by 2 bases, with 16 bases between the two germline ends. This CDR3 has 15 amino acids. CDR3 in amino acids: CASRRGRNTYNEQFF. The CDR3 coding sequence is TGTGCCAGCCGTCGAGGACGGAATACCTACAATGAGCAGTTCTTC.

CDR3 protein: CASRIQQYSYEQYF. The CDR3 DNA reads TGTGCCAGCAGAATACAGCAGTACTCCTACGAGCAGTACTTC. The V gene is TRBV6-6, the J gene TRBJ2-7, with D unresolved. Germline V gene data show CDR1 as MNHNY and CDR2 as SVGAGI (reference sequence). The germline V and J ends were trimmed by 6 bases and 0 bases, with 12 bases remaining between them. The CDR3 extends over 14 amino acids.

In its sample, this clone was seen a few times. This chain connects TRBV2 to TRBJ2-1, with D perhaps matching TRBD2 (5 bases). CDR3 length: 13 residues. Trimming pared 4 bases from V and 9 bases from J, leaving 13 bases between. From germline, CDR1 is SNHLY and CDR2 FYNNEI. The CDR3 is CASSVEARGEQFF. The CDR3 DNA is TGTGCCAGCAGTGTGGAGGCCCGGGGTGAGCAGTTCTTC.

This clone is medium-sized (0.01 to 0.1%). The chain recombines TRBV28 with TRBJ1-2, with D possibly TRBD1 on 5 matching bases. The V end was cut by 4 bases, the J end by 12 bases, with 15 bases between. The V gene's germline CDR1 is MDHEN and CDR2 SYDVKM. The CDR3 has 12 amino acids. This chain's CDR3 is CASSYRTGRDTF. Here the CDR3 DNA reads TGTGCCAGCAGTTACAGGACGGGCCGGGACACCTTC.

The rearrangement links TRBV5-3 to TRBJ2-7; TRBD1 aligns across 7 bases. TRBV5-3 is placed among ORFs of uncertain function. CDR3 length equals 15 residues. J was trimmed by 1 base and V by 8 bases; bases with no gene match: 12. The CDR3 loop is CASTTPGQRSYEQYF. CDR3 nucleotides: TGTGCCAGCACCACACCGGGACAGCGATCCTACGAGCAGTACTTC.

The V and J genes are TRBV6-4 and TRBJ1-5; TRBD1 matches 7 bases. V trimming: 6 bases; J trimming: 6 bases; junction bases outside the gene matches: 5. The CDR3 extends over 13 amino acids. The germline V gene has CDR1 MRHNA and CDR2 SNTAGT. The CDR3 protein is CASSKGAGQPQHF. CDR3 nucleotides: TGTGCCAGCAGCAAGGGGGCAGGTCAGCCCCAGCATTTT.

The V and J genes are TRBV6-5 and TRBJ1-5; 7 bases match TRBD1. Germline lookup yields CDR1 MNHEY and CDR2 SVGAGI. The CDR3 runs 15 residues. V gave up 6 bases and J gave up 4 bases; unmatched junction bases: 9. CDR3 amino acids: CASRIATGMNQPQHF. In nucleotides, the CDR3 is TGTGCCAGCAGGATTGCGACAGGGATGAATCAGCCCCAGCATTTT.

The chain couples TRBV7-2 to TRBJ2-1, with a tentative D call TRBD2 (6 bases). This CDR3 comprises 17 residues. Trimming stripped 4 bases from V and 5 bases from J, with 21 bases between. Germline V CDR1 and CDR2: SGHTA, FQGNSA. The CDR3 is CASSSRRDSGIHNEQFF. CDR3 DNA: TGTGCCAGCAGCTCACGCCGGGACTCAGGGATTCACAATGAGCAGTTCTTC.

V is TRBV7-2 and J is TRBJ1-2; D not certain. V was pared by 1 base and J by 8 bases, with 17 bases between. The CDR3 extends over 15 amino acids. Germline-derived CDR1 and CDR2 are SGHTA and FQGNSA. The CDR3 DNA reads TGTGCCAGCAGCTTAGGGAACGCTTTTGGTGGGGGCTACACCTTC. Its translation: CASSLGNAFGGGYTF.

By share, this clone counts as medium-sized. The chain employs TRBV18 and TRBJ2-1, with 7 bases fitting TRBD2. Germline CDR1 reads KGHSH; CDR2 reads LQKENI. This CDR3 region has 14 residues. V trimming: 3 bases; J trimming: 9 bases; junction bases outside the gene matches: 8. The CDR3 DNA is TGTGCCAGCTCACCTATGGCGGGAGAGGCTGAGCAGTTCTTC. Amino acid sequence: CASSPMAGEAEQFF.

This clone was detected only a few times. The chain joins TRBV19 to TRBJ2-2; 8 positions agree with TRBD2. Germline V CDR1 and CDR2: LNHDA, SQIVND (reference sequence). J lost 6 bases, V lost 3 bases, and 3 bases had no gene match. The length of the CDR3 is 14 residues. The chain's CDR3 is CASSIPGLAGELFF. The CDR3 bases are TGTGCCAGTAGTATTCCGGGACTAGCCGGGGAGCTGTTTTTT.

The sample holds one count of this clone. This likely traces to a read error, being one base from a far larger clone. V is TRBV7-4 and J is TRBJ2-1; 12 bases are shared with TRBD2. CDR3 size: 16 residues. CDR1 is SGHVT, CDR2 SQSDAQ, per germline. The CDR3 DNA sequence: TGTGCCAGTAGCTCGACCGGGGCTAGCGGGAGGGCTGAGCAGTTCTTC. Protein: CASSSTGASGRAEQFF.

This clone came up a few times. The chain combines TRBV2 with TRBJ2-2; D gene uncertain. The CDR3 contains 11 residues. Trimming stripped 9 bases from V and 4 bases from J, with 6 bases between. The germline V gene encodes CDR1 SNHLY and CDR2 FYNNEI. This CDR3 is CASWRTGELFF. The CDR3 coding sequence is TGTGCCAGTTGGCGCACCGGGGAGCTGTTTTTT.

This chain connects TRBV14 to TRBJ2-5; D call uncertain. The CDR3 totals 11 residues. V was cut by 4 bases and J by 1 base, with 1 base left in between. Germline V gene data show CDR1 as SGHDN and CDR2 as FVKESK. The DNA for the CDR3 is TGTGCCAGCAGCCTCCAAGAGACCCAGTACTTC. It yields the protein CASSLQETQYF. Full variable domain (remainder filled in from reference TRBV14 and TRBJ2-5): EAGVTQFPSHSVIEKGQTVTLRCDPISGHDNLYWYRRVMGKEIKFLLHFVKESKQDESGMPNNRFLAERTGGTYSTLKVQPAELEDSGVYFCASSLQETQYFGPGTRLLVL.

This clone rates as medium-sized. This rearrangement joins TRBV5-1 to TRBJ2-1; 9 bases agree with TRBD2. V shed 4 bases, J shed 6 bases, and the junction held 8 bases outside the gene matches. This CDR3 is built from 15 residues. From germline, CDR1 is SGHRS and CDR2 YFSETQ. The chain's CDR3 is CASSDSGGRANEQFF. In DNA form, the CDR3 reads TGCGCCAGCAGCGATTCGGGCGGGAGGGCCAATGAGCAGTTCTTC.

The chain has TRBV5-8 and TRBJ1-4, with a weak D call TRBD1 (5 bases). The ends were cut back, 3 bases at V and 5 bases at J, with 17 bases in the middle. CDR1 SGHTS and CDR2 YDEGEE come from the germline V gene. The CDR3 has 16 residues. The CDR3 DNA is TGTGCCAGCAGCTCTTACAGGTCCCCGATAAATGAAAAACTGTTTTTT. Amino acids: CASSSYRSPINEKLFF.

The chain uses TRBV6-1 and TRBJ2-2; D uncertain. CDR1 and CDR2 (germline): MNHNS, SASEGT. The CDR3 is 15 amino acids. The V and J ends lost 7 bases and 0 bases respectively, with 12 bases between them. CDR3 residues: CASTISQANTGELFF. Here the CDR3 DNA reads TGTGCCAGCACGATTAGCCAGGCGAACACCGGGGAGCTGTTTTTT.

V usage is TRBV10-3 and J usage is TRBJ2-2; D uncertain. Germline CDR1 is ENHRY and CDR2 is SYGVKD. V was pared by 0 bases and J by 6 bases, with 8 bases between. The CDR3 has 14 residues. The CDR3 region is CAISESRQSGELFF. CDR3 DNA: TGTGCCATCAGTGAGTCTAGGCAGTCCGGGGAGCTGTTTTTT.

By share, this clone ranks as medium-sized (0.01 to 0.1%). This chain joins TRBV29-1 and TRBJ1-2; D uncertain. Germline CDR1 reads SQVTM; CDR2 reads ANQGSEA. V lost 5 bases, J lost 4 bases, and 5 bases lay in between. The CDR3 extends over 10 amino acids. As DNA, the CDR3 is TGCAGCGTTTCGCGCTATGGCTACACCTTC. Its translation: CSVSRYGYTF.

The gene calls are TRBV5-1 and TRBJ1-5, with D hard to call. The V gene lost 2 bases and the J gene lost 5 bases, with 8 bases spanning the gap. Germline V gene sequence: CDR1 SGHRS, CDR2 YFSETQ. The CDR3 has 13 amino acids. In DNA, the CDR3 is TGCGCCAGCAGCTTAACAGCGGATCAGCCCCAGCATTTT. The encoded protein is CASSLTADQPQHF.

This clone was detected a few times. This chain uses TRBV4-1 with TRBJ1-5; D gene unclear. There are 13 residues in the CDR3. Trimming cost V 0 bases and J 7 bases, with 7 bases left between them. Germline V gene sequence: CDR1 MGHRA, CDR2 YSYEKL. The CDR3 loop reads CASSQDPRQPQHF. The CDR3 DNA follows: TGCGCCAGCAGCCAAGATCCCAGGCAGCCCCAGCATTTT.